This entry features one TCR beta chain sequence. These data come from a study of blood T cells in healthy people across ages. The use of a sample-barcoded 5' primer and a J-beta primer mix characterized a second PCR of about 6 to 12 cycles. Each CDR3 protein is one row after TCRdb ran MiXCR on the 5' RACE reads. The data show roughly 1 million distinct CDR3 sequences, 25% seen once. Germline V gives CDR1 SQVTM, CDR2 ANQGSEA. Trimming took 4 bases from V and 0 from J, leaving 10 bases between them. The CDR3 is made up of 14 amino acids. The study drew donors from healthy Caucasian individuals in Russia aged 6 to 90. In addition, the sample was reused for a study of T cells of mothers and their children. That paper notes: Related mother-child pairs showed slightly higher but non-significant overlap than unrelated pairs.

The sequencing input was blood. This receptor was taken from a girl aged 2-10 years in good health. The chain links TRBV29-1 to TRBJ2-1, with D unresolved. The DNA for the CDR3 is TGCAGCGTTGTCAGCGCAAGCTCCTACAATGAGCAGTTCTTC. It codes for CSVVSASSYNEQFF.